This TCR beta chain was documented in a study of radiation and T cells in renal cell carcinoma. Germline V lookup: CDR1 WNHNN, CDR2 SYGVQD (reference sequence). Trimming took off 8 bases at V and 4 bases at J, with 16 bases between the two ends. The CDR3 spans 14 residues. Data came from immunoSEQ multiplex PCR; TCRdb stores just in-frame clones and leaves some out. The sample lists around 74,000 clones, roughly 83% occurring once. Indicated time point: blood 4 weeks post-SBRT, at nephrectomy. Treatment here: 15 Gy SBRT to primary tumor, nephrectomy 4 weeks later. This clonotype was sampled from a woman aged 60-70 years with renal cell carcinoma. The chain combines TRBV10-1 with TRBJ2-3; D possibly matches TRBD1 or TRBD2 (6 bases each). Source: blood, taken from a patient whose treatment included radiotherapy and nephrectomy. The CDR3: CASGVGGVADTQYF. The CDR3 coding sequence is TGCGCCAGCGGGGTCGGGGGCGTAGCAGATACGCAGTATTTT.